The 20 T cell receptor beta chains below were found in one sample sequenced in a study of blood T cells in healthy people across ages. A J-beta primer mix and a sample-barcoded 5' primer were used in a second PCR of roughly 6 to 12 cycles. TCRdb re-analysed the 5' RACE reads in MiXCR, keeping a single row per CDR3 protein. Of 1.5 million or so distinct CDR3 sequences in the sample, 35% to 45% were seen once. What was sequenced was blood. The receptors come from a woman aged 18 to 35 in good health.

The rearrangement uses TRBV6-2 or TRBV6-3 and TRBJ2-1; 11 bases line up with TRBD1. This CDR3 has 16 amino acids. Germline-derived CDR1 and CDR2 are MNHEY and SVGEGT. Trimming at V came to 6 bases and at J to 4 bases, leaving 8 bases not matched to a gene. The CDR3 reads CASRPKGTGGYNEQFF. The CDR3 DNA reads TGTGCCAGCAGACCGAAAGGGACAGGGGGTTACAATGAGCAGTTCTTC.

V usage is TRBV4-1 and J usage is TRBJ1-5; D call uncertain. The CDR3 length is 16 residues. The germline V and J ends were trimmed by 4 bases and 2 bases, with 15 bases remaining between them. CDR1 and CDR2 from the germline V gene are MGHRA and YSYEKL. The CDR3 sequence is CASSPDAGSRNQPQHF. The CDR3 DNA is TGCGCCAGCAGCCCAGACGCGGGGAGTCGCAATCAGCCCCAGCATTTT.

CDR3 residues: CASRKAGGLIPNSPLHF. In nucleotides, the CDR3 is TGTGCCAGCCGTAAAGCGGGAGGGCTAATCCCTAATTCACCCCTCCACTTT. The gene calls are TRBV7-6 and TRBJ1-6; D is unresolved. Germline V gene data show CDR1 as SGHVS and CDR2 as FNYEAQ. CDR3 length: 17 amino acids. V was trimmed by 8 bases and J by 6 bases, leaving 23 bases between them.

The chain links TRBV18 to TRBJ1-2; 8 bases match TRBD1. CDR3 length: 15 amino acids. Germline V gene lookup returns CDR1 KGHSH and CDR2 LQKENI. The trim removed 2 bases at V and 2 bases at J, leaving 4 bases unmatched. DNA for the CDR3: TGTGCCAGCTCACCAAGCAGGGGGCGCAACTATGGCTACACCTTC. It codes for CASSPSRGRNYGYTF.

This chain links TRBV27 with TRBJ1-4, with D possibly matching TRBD1 (5 bases). Germline V lookup: CDR1 MNHEY, CDR2 SMNVEV (reference sequence). Between the trimmed V and J ends, which lost 6 bases and 7 bases, there was a span of 18 bases. The CDR3 sequence is 15 residues long. CDR3 region: CASSPKRGLREKLFF. The CDR3 nucleotides read TGTGCCAGCAGCCCAAAACGGGGGTTGCGTGAAAAACTGTTTTTT.

This chain links TRBV18 with TRBJ1-1, with 10 bases aligning to TRBD1. This CDR3 has 16 residues. V lost 3 bases, J lost 0 bases, and 4 bases stayed unmatched. CDR1 and CDR2 from the germline V gene are KGHSH and LQKENI. CDR3 residues: CASSPGQGSLNTEAFF. In nucleotides, the CDR3 is TGTGCCAGCTCACCGGGACAGGGGTCCCTGAACACTGAAGCTTTCTTT.

This rearrangement joins TRBV6-2 or TRBV6-3 to TRBJ2-5, with 11 nucleotides matching TRBD2. V lost 6 bases and J lost 5; bases outside the gene matches: 8. The CDR3 consists of 15 residues. Germline V gene lookup returns CDR1 MNHEY and CDR2 SVGEGT. In DNA, the CDR3 is TGTGCCAGCAGACTAGCGGGAGCCGTATCGGAGACCCAGTACTTC. This encodes CASRLAGAVSETQYF.

The genes are TRBV11-2 and TRBJ2-1; weak D call: TRBD1 (6 bases). This CDR3 comprises 16 residues. Deletions cut 3 bases from V and 5 bases from J, with 17 bases between. The germline V gene has CDR1 SGHAT and CDR2 FQNNGV. The chain's CDR3 is CASSFRRDTAHNEQFF. The DNA for the CDR3 is TGTGCCAGCAGCTTCCGCCGGGACACCGCACACAATGAGCAGTTCTTC.

This clonotype was counted only a few times. The rearrangement uses TRBV7-9 and TRBJ1-6, with D possibly being TRBD1 (5 bases). With 5 bases removed from V and 8 bases from J, the gap between germline ends came to 16 bases. Germline V lookup: CDR1 SEHNR, CDR2 FQNEAQ (reference sequence). The CDR3 totals 15 residues. The CDR3 sequence: CASSAKGYFDSPLHF. As DNA, the CDR3 is TGTGCCAGCAGCGCGAAGGGGTATTTTGATTCACCCCTCCACTTT.

The V call is TRBV28, the J call TRBJ1-6; D remains unclear. V lost 8 bases and J 0 bases, leaving 8 bases between the germline ends. There are 14 residues in the CDR3. Germline lookup yields CDR1 MDHEN and CDR2 SYDVKM. CDR3 amino acids: CASVESSYNSPLHF. CDR3 nucleotide sequence: TGTGCCAGCGTGGAGAGCTCCTATAATTCACCCCTCCACTTT.

The DNA for the CDR3 is TGCAGTGCATTTGCCGGGACCGCGAGCTCCTACAATGAGCAGTACTTC. As protein: CSAFAGTASSYNEQYF. This chain links TRBV20-1 with TRBJ2-1; D tentatively fits TRBD1 or TRBD2 (5 bases each). The end of the DNA fits TRBJ2-7 better, so the J call may be wrong. This CDR3 spans 16 amino acids. Germline V CDR1 and CDR2: DFQATT, SNEGSKA (reference sequence).

The chain employs TRBV29-1 and TRBJ2-3, with D possibly TRBD1 on 6 matching bases. Germline CDR1 is SQVTM and CDR2 is ANQGSEA. V lost 4 bases, J lost 3 bases, and 11 bases lay in between. This CDR3 is built from 13 residues. The CDR3 loop reads CSVVRDNTDTQYF. Written as DNA, the CDR3 is TGCAGCGTTGTAAGGGACAATACAGATACGCAGTATTTT.

The V gene is TRBV16, the J gene TRBJ1-5, with 8 bases lining up with TRBD1. The CDR3 has 17 residues. Looked up from germline, CDR1 is KGHSY and CDR2 is FQNENV. In DNA form, the CDR3 reads TGTACCCGATACCTAGCAGGGGGCGCGAGGTGCAGTCAGCCCCAGCATTTT. It encodes CTRYLAGGARCSQPQHF.

There are a few counts of this clonotype. The CDR3 region has the DNA TGTGCCAGCAATCAATACCCGTCTAACTATGGCTACACCTTC. Translating gives CASNQYPSNYGYTF. The V gene is TRBV28, the J gene TRBJ1-2; D gene unclear. The CDR3 has 14 amino acids. Germline CDR1 and CDR2: MDHEN and SYDVKM. The V and J ends lost 7 bases and 0 bases respectively, with 12 bases between them.

This clonotype was picked up a small number of times. This chain joins TRBV7-9 and TRBJ2-7, with unresolved D. Trimming took 4 bases from V and 4 from J, leaving 11 bases between them. This CDR3 has 13 amino acids. Germline lookup yields CDR1 SEHNR and CDR2 FQNEAQ (reference sequence). The CDR3 DNA is TGTGCCAGCAGCTGGAGCACCGTTTACGAGCAGTACTTC. Translating it yields CASSWSTVYEQYF.

This rearrangement joins TRBV5-4 to TRBJ2-3; D might be TRBD1 or TRBD2, each matching 5 bases. V was clipped by 3 bases and J by 4 bases, with 15 bases between them. Germline CDR1 is SGHNT and CDR2 is YYREEE (reference sequence). The CDR3 runs to 15 residues. CDR3 bases: TGTGCCAGCAGCTCCCGGGGACCGACCCCAGATACGCAGTATTTT. It encodes CASSSRGPTPDTQYF.

The sample holds a few counts of this clonotype. The rearrangement joins TRBV25-1 to TRBJ2-1; 7 nucleotides agree with TRBD2. V dropped 1 base and J dropped 8; count of bases not matched to a gene: 11. CDR1 is MGHDK and CDR2 is SYGVNS in the germline V gene. The CDR3 has 16 amino acids. This chain's CDR3 is CASSELAPAGRHEQFF. CDR3 DNA: TGTGCCAGCAGTGAATTGGCTCCAGCGGGGAGGCATGAGCAGTTCTTC.

This clonotype was detected a few times. The J gene is TRBJ2-1, the V gene TRBV15, with D unclear. In germline, CDR1 is LNHNV, CDR2 YYDKDF (reference sequence). The CDR3 totals 14 residues. V was clipped by 0 bases and J by 10 bases, with 13 bases between them. The CDR3 sequence: CATSRDPPVGEQFF. In DNA, the CDR3 is TGTGCCACCAGCAGAGATCCACCGGTTGGCGAGCAGTTCTTC.

J is TRBJ2-4 and V is TRBV20-1; 9 nucleotides align to TRBD1. The end of the DNA aligns better with TRBJ2-7, so the J call may be wrong. The CDR3 totals 14 residues. Germline values: CDR1 DFQATT, CDR2 SNEGSKA (reference sequence). The CDR3 sequence is CSARRQGDFNEQYF. The CDR3 region has the DNA TGCAGTGCTAGAAGACAGGGGGATTTCAACGAGCAGTACTTC.

CDR3 coding DNA: TGTGCCATCAGGGGACAGAGCTCCTACGAGCAGTACTTC. The encoded protein is CAIRGQSSYEQYF. This chain uses TRBV10-3 with TRBJ2-7; 7 bases are a match to TRBD1. The junction had 2 bases not matched to a gene; V was cut back by 6 bases and J by 0 bases. Germline loops: CDR1 ENHRY, CDR2 SYGVKD. This CDR3 is 13 amino acids long.